This T cell receptor beta chain was captured by sequencing in a study of technical replicates of blood from a handful of donors. Clones were sequenced by immunoSEQ multiplex PCR, and TCRdb holds only the in-frame ones, with some missing. The table shows some 70,000 clones, with 95% to 97% occurring only once. CDR3 length: 15 amino acids. V dropped 2 bases and J dropped 6 bases, with 17 bases sitting between them. Germline V gene data show CDR1 as SGHDT and CDR2 as YYEEEE. This chain links TRBV5-6 with TRBJ1-1, with D perhaps TRBD1 (6 bases). This TCR was recovered from a human donor in good health. Material: T cells isolated from PBMCs. The DNA of the CDR3 is TGTGCCAGCAGCTTAACCAGGGGCGAGAGGGCTGAAGCTTTCTTT. Translated, it gives CASSLTRGERAEAFF.